One sample yielded the 18 T cell receptor beta chains listed below, sequenced in a study of blood T cell repertoires in COVID-19. Repertoires were generated with immunoSEQ multiplex PCR, while TCRdb's copy carries only in-frame clones and drops some. The data show some 250,000 clones, approximately 81% seen once. The sample was peripheral blood. These receptors were collected from a woman aged 18-29 years with acute or convalescent COVID-19.

The V call is TRBV7-2, the J call TRBJ1-1, with 9 bases fitting TRBD1. The CDR3 sequence is 14 residues long. V shed 5 bases and J 8 bases; nucleotides not matched to a gene: 9. CDR1 SGHTA and CDR2 FQGNSA come from the germline V gene. CDR3 residues: CASSVGQGLREAFF. CDR3 nucleotides: TGTGCCAGCAGCGTGGGACAGGGCCTCCGGGAAGCTTTCTTT.

V gene TRBV6-5 combines with J gene TRBJ2-7; 7 bases align to TRBD2. V gave up 0 bases and J gave up 4 bases; unmatched junction bases: 6. Germline V gene sequence: CDR1 MNHEY, CDR2 SVGAGI. The CDR3 runs to 15 residues. The CDR3 coding sequence is TGTGCCAGCAGTTACTCTGCGGGAGACGCTTACGAGCAGTACTTC. This gives the protein CASSYSAGDAYEQYF.

This clone showed up just a few times. The rearrangement uses TRBV6-5 and TRBJ2-3; no clear D. Germline lookup yields CDR1 MNHEY and CDR2 SVGAGI. Trimming pared 8 bases from V and 0 bases from J, leaving 9 bases between. The CDR3 spans 13 residues. The CDR3 loop is CASEASSTDTQYF. DNA of the CDR3: TGTGCCAGCGAAGCGAGCAGCACAGATACGCAGTATTTT.

This clone came up once. V is TRBV7-9 and J is TRBJ1-4; the D gene is possibly TRBD1 (5 bases). V lost 1 base and J lost 11, with 14 bases in between. This CDR3 has 14 amino acids. Germline V gene sequence: CDR1 SEHNR, CDR2 FQNEAQ (reference sequence). This chain's CDR3 is CASSLGQGSRKLFF. CDR3 sequence (DNA): TGTGCCAGCAGCTTAGGTCAGGGTTCACGGAAACTGTTTTTT.

The genes are TRBV25-1 and TRBJ2-5; D possibly corresponds to TRBD2 (6 bases). The CDR3 has 12 residues. CDR1 and CDR2 (germline): MGHDK, SYGVNS. The ends were cut back, 9 bases at V and 4 bases at J, with 12 bases in the middle. CDR3 DNA: TGTGCCAGTAGCGGAAAAGGAGAGACCCAGTACTTC. Residues: CASSGKGETQYF.

The chain combines TRBV18 with TRBJ1-2; 10 bases are a match to TRBD1. Germline CDR1 and CDR2: KGHSH and LQKENI. V gave up 3 bases and J gave up 6 bases; unmatched junction bases: 7. The CDR3 contains 15 residues. CDR3 sequence: CASSPGDRGGHGYTF. CDR3 DNA sequence: TGTGCCAGCTCACCCGGGGACAGGGGCGGACATGGCTACACCTTC.

This clone appeared a few times. This chain links TRBV24-1 with TRBJ2-1, with 12 bases that match TRBD2. Germline V gene data show CDR1 as KGHDR and CDR2 as SFDVKD. The CDR3 loop spans 15 amino acids. J gave up 12 bases and V 2 bases, and 7 bases lay outside the gene matches. In DNA, the CDR3 is TGTGCCACCAGTGATTCTGCTAGCGGGAGGGCCCGGCAGTTCTTC. The encoded protein is CATSDSASGRARQFF.

The chain employs TRBV29-1 and TRBJ2-7; possibly TRBD1 for D (6 bases). Germline V gene sequence: CDR1 SQVTM, CDR2 ANQGSEA. The CDR3 is 13 residues long. The V and J ends lost 0 bases and 6 bases respectively, with 12 bases between them. The CDR3 sequence is CSVEEPTGPEQYF. The CDR3 DNA reads as TGCAGCGTTGAAGAACCGACAGGCCCCGAGCAGTACTTC.

DNA for the CDR3: TGTGCCAGCAGCAAGTTGGGGACTAATCTGGGAGAGACCCAGTACTTC. Encoded protein: CASSKLGTNLGETQYF. The rearrangement joins TRBV7-9 to TRBJ2-5; 7 bases line up with TRBD2. Unmatched junction bases numbered 13, after V lost 5 bases and J lost 4 bases. The CDR3 has 16 amino acids. Looked up from germline, CDR1 is SEHNR and CDR2 is FQNEAQ (reference sequence). The variable domain in full, completed from reference TRBV7-9 and TRBJ2-5, reads DTGVSQNPRHKITKRGQNVTFRCDPISEHNRLYWYRQTLGQGPEFLTYFQNEAQLEKSRLLSDRFSAERPKGSFSTLEIQRTEQGDSAMYLCASSKLGTNLGETQYFGPGTRLLVL.

The CDR3 DNA reads TGTGCCAGCAGCCCGGGGGGAGGTTCGAACACTGAAGCTTTCTTT. This encodes CASSPGGGSNTEAFF. The chain carries TRBV11-3 and TRBJ1-1; TRBD1 might be the D (5 bases). CDR3 length equals 15 residues. The V end was cut by 5 bases, the J end by 1 base, with 14 bases between. Germline CDR1 reads SGHNT; CDR2 reads YENEEA.

The chain couples TRBV28 to TRBJ2-7; possible D gene TRBD2, 6 bases. This CDR3 has 15 residues. Trimming left V 2 bases short and J 2 bases short, with 13 bases between. Germline CDR1 is MDHEN and CDR2 is SYDVKM. The CDR3 here is CASSLIRLGAYEQYF. The CDR3 DNA sequence: TGTGCCAGCAGTTTAATTCGACTAGGGGCCTACGAGCAGTACTTC.

This chain connects TRBV5-1 to TRBJ1-2, with D perhaps TRBD1 (5 bases). Germline lookup yields CDR1 SGHRS and CDR2 YFSETQ. The CDR3 sequence is 16 residues long. Deletions cut 4 bases from V and 0 bases from J, with 16 bases between. CDR3: CASSPGGGKANYGYTF. The CDR3 DNA follows: TGCGCCAGCAGCCCCGGGGGGGGGAAAGCTAACTATGGCTACACCTTC. The full variable domain, rest sourced from reference TRBV5-1 and TRBJ1-2, is KAGVTQTPRYLIKTRGQQVTLSCSPISGHRSVSWYQQTPGQGLQFLFEYFSETQRNKGNFPGRFSGRQFSNSRSEMNVSTLELGDSALYLCASSPGGGKANYGYTFGSGTRLTVV.

This sequence joins TRBV9 and TRBJ1-1, with 7 bases that match TRBD1. The ends lost 3 bases at V and 3 bases at J; junction bases unmatched: 8. Germline loops: CDR1 SGDLS, CDR2 YYNGEE. CDR3 length: 15 amino acids. CDR3 DNA: TGTGCCAGCAGCGGAACAGGGGTGGGGTACACTGAAGCTTTCTTT. Translating gives CASSGTGVGYTEAFF.

This clone occurred once. Distinct nucleotide sequences in the sample also encode this CDR3. V gene TRBV19 combines with J gene TRBJ2-7; 12 bases agree with TRBD2. J lost 4 bases, V lost 8 bases, and 6 bases had no gene match. The CDR3 has 14 residues. Germline loops: CDR1 LNHDA, CDR2 SQIVND (reference sequence). DNA for the CDR3: TGTGCCAGTTCCGGGACTAGCGGGTCTTACGAGCAGTACTTC. It is translated as CASSGTSGSYEQYF.

The chain recombines TRBV5-6 with TRBJ2-2; D not resolved. V was clipped by 2 bases and J by 4 bases, with 9 bases between them. From germline, CDR1 is SGHDT and CDR2 YYEEEE. There are 14 residues in the CDR3. The CDR3, as DNA: TGTGCCAGCAGCTTTCGTTCGAGCACCGGGGAGCTGTTTTTT. Translated, it gives CASSFRSSTGELFF. Full variable domain (missing parts from reference TRBV5-6 and TRBJ2-2): DAGVTQSPTHLIKTRGQQVTLRCSPKSGHDTVSWYQQALGQGPQFIFQYYEEEERQRGNFPDRFSGHQFPNYSSELNVNALLLGDSALYLCASSFRSSTGELFFGEGSRLTVL.

This chain joins TRBV3-1 (or the pseudogene TRBV3-2) and TRBJ1-4; 11 bases map to TRBD1. The CDR3 loop spans 14 amino acids. After removal of 4 bases from V and 5 bases from J, the junction contained 0 bases not matched to a gene. Looked up from germline, CDR1 is LGHDT and CDR2 is YNNKEL (reference sequence). Written as DNA, the CDR3 is TGTGCCAGCAGCCGGGACAGGGGGAATGAAAAACTGTTTTTT. It translates to CASSRDRGNEKLFF.

The chain couples TRBV5-5 to TRBJ2-3; D might be TRBD2 (6 bases). The ends were cut back, 0 bases at V and 3 bases at J, with 8 bases in the middle. CDR3 length: 14 amino acids. Germline-derived CDR1 and CDR2 are SGHKS and YYEKEE (reference sequence). The CDR3 nucleotides read TGTGCCAGCAGCTTGGTGGCGGGGACAGATACGCAGTATTTT. Encoded protein: CASSLVAGTDTQYF. The full variable domain, with the rest looked up from reference TRBV5-5 and TRBJ2-3, is DAGVTQSPTHLIKTRGQQVTLRCSPISGHKSVSWYQQVLGQGPQFIFQYYEKEERGRGNFPDRFSARQFPNYSSELNVNALLLGDSALYLCASSLVAGTDTQYFGPGTRLTVL.

This clone was detected a few times. The V and J genes are TRBV10-3 and TRBJ2-7, with 10 bases identical to TRBD2. Germline V lookup: CDR1 ENHRY, CDR2 SYGVKD. The CDR3 consists of 14 residues. The V segment lost 4 bases and the J segment 6 bases; nucleotides outside the gene matches: 6. CDR3 protein: CAISGLAGALEQYF. The CDR3 DNA reads as TGTGCCATCAGTGGGCTAGCGGGAGCTCTCGAGCAGTACTTC.